These 31 T cell receptor beta chains were all obtained from the same sample, sequenced in a study of T cell responses to AZD1222 COVID-19 vaccine. Using immunoSEQ multiplex PCR, the repertoire was profiled, and TCRdb retains in-frame clones only, with some absent. The profile shows around 130,000 clones, nearly 90% of them singletons. The material was peripheral blood, obtained 28 days after the second AZD1222 dose. Receptors were obtained from an adult who received the AZD1222 COVID-19 vaccine.

The chain carries TRBV18 and TRBJ1-1; TRBD1 matches 9 bases. Germline trimming cut 5 bases from V and 1 base from J; bases unmatched to any gene: 2. Germline CDR1 reads KGHSH; CDR2 reads LQKENI. CDR3 length: 14 amino acids. As DNA, the CDR3 is TGTGCCAGCTCAGAGACAGGGGGGAACACTGAAGCTTTCTTT. Translation: CASSETGGNTEAFF.

The chain has TRBV6-5 and TRBJ1-1, with D hard to call. Germline V lookup: CDR1 MNHEY, CDR2 SVGAGI. CDR3 length: 13 residues. The V and J ends lost 4 bases and 3 bases respectively, with 9 bases between them. The CDR3 sequence is CASSFQLDTEAFF. The CDR3 nucleotides read TGTGCCAGCAGTTTTCAACTTGACACTGAAGCTTTCTTT.

The chain combines TRBV5-1 with TRBJ1-1; 10 bases are shared with TRBD1. Germline V gene lookup returns CDR1 SGHRS and CDR2 YFSETQ. V dropped 4 bases and J dropped 4; count of bases not matched to a gene: 10. The CDR3 extends over 16 amino acids. CDR3 nucleotides: TGCGCCAGCAGCCCGACCCGGGACAGGGGTACCACTGAAGCTTTCTTT. Protein sequence: CASSPTRDRGTTEAFF.

The chain uses TRBV6-5 and TRBJ2-7; 8 nucleotides line up with TRBD1. With 11 bases clipped from V and 3 bases from J, the junction kept 12 bases outside the gene matches. This CDR3 has 14 residues. Germline V gives CDR1 MNHEY, CDR2 SVGAGI. The CDR3 coding sequence is TGTGCCGCCAACCGGGACGACAGGGGCTACGAGCAGTACTTC. This translates into CAANRDDRGYEQYF.

This sequence joins TRBV5-4 and TRBJ2-3; possible D gene TRBD1, 5 bases. The V end was cut by 3 bases, the J end by 2 bases, with 10 bases between. Germline V gives CDR1 SGHNT, CDR2 YYREEE (reference sequence). This CDR3 has 14 residues. The CDR3 nucleotides read TGTGCCAGCAGCTCCGGTGGGGCCACAGATACGCAGTATTTT. It codes for CASSSGGATDTQYF.

The chain uses TRBV6-5 and TRBJ1-2, with 9 nucleotides matching TRBD1. Germline trimming cut 4 bases from V and 0 bases from J; bases unmatched to any gene: 3. Germline CDR1 reads MNHEY; CDR2 reads SVGAGI. This CDR3 comprises 15 residues. The chain's CDR3 is CASSSRDRANYGYTF. The CDR3 DNA sequence: TGTGCCAGCAGTTCCCGGGACAGGGCTAACTATGGCTACACCTTC.

The rearrangement uses TRBV5-1 and TRBJ2-2; TRBD1 agrees at 9 bases. The CDR3 is 15 residues long. Trimming took 4 bases from V and 1 from J; bases not matched to a gene: 2. The germline CDR1 and CDR2 sequences are SGHRS and YFSETQ. CDR3 nucleotides: TGCGCCAGCAGCCGGGGACAGGGGAACACCGGGGAGCTGTTTTTT. Its protein product is CASSRGQGNTGELFF.

This chain joins TRBV7-2 and TRBJ1-5; TRBD1 might be the D (5 bases). V was pared by 3 bases and J by 6 bases, with 9 bases between. Germline V gene sequence: CDR1 SGHTA, CDR2 FQGNSA. The CDR3 is made up of 13 amino acids. CDR3 sequence: CASSFWGGQPQHF. CDR3 DNA sequence: TGTGCCAGCAGCTTCTGGGGGGGTCAGCCCCAGCATTTT.

J is TRBJ1-1 and V is TRBV4-1; 7 bases fit TRBD1. CDR3 size: 18 residues. Trimming took 1 base from V and 1 from J; bases not matched to a gene: 12. CDR1 is MGHRA and CDR2 is YSYEKL in the germline V gene. DNA for the CDR3: TGCGCCAGCAGCCAAGCCTACAGGGGTTTGCCACCGAACACTGAAGCTTTCTTT. It encodes CASSQAYRGLPPNTEAFF.

The CDR3 sequence: CASMVSGRGIETQYF. The CDR3 coding sequence is TGTGCCAGTATGGTTAGCGGGAGAGGGATTGAGACCCAGTACTTC. The J gene is TRBJ2-5, the V gene TRBV19, with TRBD2 matching 9 bases. V was pared by 7 bases and J by 5 bases, with 11 bases of the junction left unmatched. This CDR3 has 15 amino acids. The germline V gene encodes CDR1 LNHDA and CDR2 SQIVND (reference sequence). Complete variable domain (other parts from reference TRBV19 and TRBJ2-5): DGGITQSPKYLFRKEGQNVTLSCEQNLNHDAMYWYRQDPGQGLRLIYYSQIVNDFQKGDIAEGYSVSREKKESFPLTVTSAQKNPTAFYLCASMVSGRGIETQYFGPGTRLLVL.

The DNA for the CDR3 is TGTGCCATCAGCGACAGGGAATATGGCTACACCTTC. It translates to CAISDREYGYTF. The rearrangement uses TRBV10-3 and TRBJ1-2, with 7 positions matching TRBD1. The CDR3 contains 12 residues. The junction had 3 bases not matched to a gene; V was cut back by 6 bases and J by 5 bases. The germline V gene encodes CDR1 ENHRY and CDR2 SYGVKD.

The V and J genes are TRBV27 and TRBJ1-6; 7 nucleotides align to TRBD1. The CDR3 spans 14 residues. Germline V gives CDR1 MNHEY, CDR2 SMNVEV (reference sequence). With 4 bases clipped from V and 7 bases from J, the junction kept 4 bases outside the gene matches. CDR3 sequence (DNA): TGTGCCAGCAGTTGGGACAGTCAAAATTCACCCCTCCACTTT. Its protein is CASSWDSQNSPLHF.

Concerning this clone: At one end the junction does not follow the germline gene, possibly because of a read error. The V and J genes are TRBV19 and TRBJ1-1; 7 positions agree with TRBD1. Germline CDR1 and CDR2: LNHDA and SQIVND (reference sequence). The CDR3 consists of 11 residues. Written as DNA, the CDR3 is TGTGCCAGTAGTATTTGGGGGGACAGTTCATTT. It yields the protein CASSIWGDSSF.

V usage is TRBV3-1 (or the pseudogene TRBV3-2) and J usage is TRBJ2-7; 10 bases map to TRBD2. The germline V gene encodes CDR1 LGHDT and CDR2 YNNKEL (reference sequence). The CDR3 is 13 residues long. V gave up 8 bases and J gave up 2 bases; unmatched junction bases: 3. CDR3 region: CASQREGTYEQYF. CDR3 nucleotide sequence: TGTGCCAGCCAGCGGGAGGGAACCTACGAGCAGTACTTC.

This chain connects TRBV4-2 to TRBJ2-7, with D possibly being TRBD1 (5 bases). V was trimmed by 4 bases and J by 2 bases, leaving 12 bases between them. Germline CDR1 is LGHNA and CDR2 is YNFKEQ. The CDR3 extends over 14 amino acids. In DNA form, the CDR3 reads TGTGCCAGCAGCCGACCGACAGAGACCTACGAGCAGTACTTC. As protein: CASSRPTETYEQYF.

The J gene is TRBJ2-6, the V gene TRBV7-2; perhaps D is TRBD1 or TRBD2 (5 bases each). V was trimmed by 1 base and J by 2 bases, leaving 6 bases between them. Germline lookup yields CDR1 SGHTA and CDR2 FQGNSA. This CDR3 contains 15 residues. The CDR3 here is CASSLGGTGANVLTF. The CDR3 region has the DNA TGTGCCAGCAGCTTAGGGGGGACTGGGGCCAACGTCCTGACTTTC.

CDR3: CASSPRGGVGLNTEAFF. DNA of the CDR3: TGTGCCAGCAGCCCAAGGGGTGGGGTTGGGTTGAACACTGAAGCTTTCTTT. This chain uses TRBV7-9 with TRBJ1-1; maybe TRBD1 (5 bases). The CDR3 runs 17 residues. V was pared by 5 bases and J by 0 bases, with 19 bases between. Germline V gene sequence: CDR1 SEHNR, CDR2 FQNEAQ (reference sequence).

The chain links TRBV28 to TRBJ1-1; D possibly corresponds to TRBD1 (5 bases). This CDR3 region has 16 residues. The germline CDR1 and CDR2 sequences are MDHEN and SYDVKM. V was trimmed by 4 bases and J by 1 base, leaving 16 bases between them. This CDR3 is CASSYPYRQGNTEAFF. Here the CDR3 DNA reads TGTGCCAGCAGTTACCCGTATCGGCAGGGGAACACTGAAGCTTTCTTT.

This chain uses TRBV19 with TRBJ1-2; D gene unclear. This CDR3 has 14 amino acids. CDR1 and CDR2 from the germline V gene are LNHDA and SQIVND (reference sequence). The ends were cut back, 5 bases at V and 4 bases at J, with 14 bases in the middle. The CDR3 is CASSLPGTFYGYTF. The CDR3 region has the DNA TGTGCCAGTAGTCTTCCCGGAACCTTCTATGGCTACACCTTC.

The CDR3 sequence is CASSVQNTEAFF. The CDR3 DNA reads as TGTGCCAGCAGTGTACAGAACACTGAAGCTTTCTTT. The chain couples TRBV28 to TRBJ1-1; D gene uncertain. CDR3 length equals 12 residues. Trimming took off 5 bases at V and 1 base at J, with 5 bases between the two ends. Germline V CDR1 and CDR2: MDHEN, SYDVKM.

J is TRBJ2-2 and V is TRBV10-3; D gene uncertain. There are 14 residues in the CDR3. The germline gives CDR1 ENHRY, CDR2 SYGVKD. V lost 8 bases to trimming and J lost 0 bases, with 10 bases between them. The CDR3 DNA reads TGTGCCATCGGTACTATATCGAACACCGGGGAGCTGTTTTTT. As protein: CAIGTISNTGELFF.

This sequence joins TRBV2 and TRBJ1-5; D remains ambiguous. The CDR3 is made up of 17 amino acids. Between the trimmed V and J ends, which lost 6 bases and 2 bases, there was a span of 20 bases. CDR1 and CDR2 from the germline V gene are SNHLY and FYNNEI. CDR3 nucleotide sequence: TGTGCCAGCAGCGACCTAGGACTGGCCGATGGCAATCAGCCCCAGCATTTT. It is translated as CASSDLGLADGNQPQHF. The full variable domain, completed using reference TRBV2 and TRBJ1-5, is EPEVTQTPSHQVTQMGQEVILRCVPISNHLYFYWYRQILGQKVEFLVSFYNNEISEKSEIFDDQFSVERPDGSNFTLKIRSTKLEDSAMYFCASSDLGLADGNQPQHFGDGTRLSIL.

Comment on this clone: Other DNA sequences in the same sample also yield this CDR3. The chain couples TRBV7-8 to TRBJ1-1; D unresolved. The V gene lost 5 bases and the J gene lost 1 base, with 11 bases spanning the gap. The V gene's germline CDR1 is SGHVS and CDR2 FQNEAQ. The CDR3 sequence is 14 residues long. CDR3 protein: CASSPRTGNTEAFF. As DNA, the CDR3 is TGTGCCAGCAGCCCGAGGACTGGGAACACTGAAGCTTTCTTT.

The chain employs TRBV3-1 (or the pseudogene TRBV3-2) and TRBJ1-2; no definite D call. V shed 4 bases and J shed 8 bases, with 17 bases lying between them. Germline CDR1 reads LGHDT; CDR2 reads YNNKEL (reference sequence). This CDR3 spans 14 amino acids. CDR3 amino acids: CASSPNRAGNGYTF. CDR3 DNA sequence: TGTGCCAGCAGCCCGAACCGGGCAGGCAACGGCTACACCTTC.

V gene TRBV7-8 combines with J gene TRBJ2-5; a possible D gene is TRBD2 (5 bases). CDR1 is SGHVS and CDR2 is FQNEAQ in the germline V gene. Trimming removed 3 bases from V and 3 bases from J, with 5 bases in between. The CDR3 is 12 residues long. CDR3 loop: CASSFGEETQYF. CDR3 nucleotides: TGTGCCAGCAGCTTCGGGGAAGAGACCCAGTACTTC.

V is TRBV6-5 and J is TRBJ2-1; D gene uncertain. From germline, CDR1 is MNHEY and CDR2 SVGAGI. This CDR3 comprises 15 residues. The ends were cut back, 9 bases at V and 2 bases at J, with 17 bases in the middle. CDR3 region: CASEKQSSPYNEQFF. In nucleotides, the CDR3 is TGTGCCAGTGAAAAGCAGAGCAGCCCCTACAATGAGCAGTTCTTC.

The chain couples TRBV19 to TRBJ1-1; no clear D. This CDR3 is 16 amino acids long. V lost 10 bases and J lost 6, with 27 bases in between. Germline CDR1 is LNHDA and CDR2 is SQIVND (reference sequence). The CDR3 spells CATAKDRPKRWAEAFF. The CDR3 region has the DNA TGTGCCACGGCTAAGGATAGGCCGAAACGCTGGGCTGAAGCTTTCTTT. The entire variable domain, with the rest obtained from reference TRBV19 and TRBJ1-1, is as follows: DGGITQSPKYLFRKEGQNVTLSCEQNLNHDAMYWYRQDPGQGLRLIYYSQIVNDFQKGDIAEGYSVSREKKESFPLTVTSAQKNPTAFYLCATAKDRPKRWAEAFFGQGTRLTVV.

The chain employs TRBV5-6 and TRBJ1-6; TRBD1 is a possible D gene (6 bases). The germline V gene has CDR1 SGHDT and CDR2 YYEEEE. V lost 4 bases, J lost 2 bases, and 10 bases lay in between. The CDR3 extends over 15 amino acids. This CDR3 reads CASSPEGAYNSPLHF. The CDR3 region has the DNA TGTGCCAGCAGCCCGGAGGGGGCCTATAATTCACCCCTCCACTTT.

This sequence joins TRBV7-3 and TRBJ2-3, with TRBD2 matching over 10 bases. Germline V gene sequence: CDR1 SGHTA, CDR2 FQGTGA. J gave up 3 bases and V 3 bases, and 6 bases lay outside the gene matches. This CDR3 comprises 16 residues. Written as DNA, the CDR3 is TGTGCCAGCAGCTTGGGAGCGGGGGGGCGTACAGATACGCAGTATTTT. Encoded protein: CASSLGAGGRTDTQYF.

This clone was recorded a few times. This rearrangement joins TRBV27 to TRBJ2-1; D possibly corresponds to TRBD2 (6 bases). Germline lookup yields CDR1 MNHEY and CDR2 SMNVEV (reference sequence). The CDR3 covers 14 residues. The V end lost 3 bases, the J end lost 7 bases, and 13 bases lay between the germline ends. The CDR3 DNA is TGTGCCAGCAGTTTGATGGCGGGGAAGAATGAGCAGTTCTTC. It is translated as CASSLMAGKNEQFF.

This clone was counted many times. One end of the junction does not line up with germline, which may come from a read error. The DNA for the CDR3 is TGTGCCAGCAGCGAAGACTACTTACAAGAGACCCAGTACTTC. This codes for CASSEDYLQETQYF. The gene calls are TRBV2 and TRBJ2-5; possible D gene TRBD2, 5 bases. This CDR3 comprises 14 residues. Germline loops: CDR1 SNHLY, CDR2 FYNNEI.